This T cell receptor beta chain came from a study of cytomegalovirus exposure and HLA in healthy donors. Overall study results and limits: Judged likely to be a sequencing artifact was a cluster of highly shared sequence variants. Through in vitro validation, three CMV-associated chains were shown to be specific for CMV antigens.

The V gene's germline CDR1 is MNHNS and CDR2 SASEGT. CDR3 size: 15 residues. With 5 bases clipped from V and 1 base from J, the junction kept 6 bases outside the gene matches. Both 60 Vbeta primers and 13 Jbeta primers went into the PCR. Repertoires were generated with immunoSEQ multiplex PCR, while TCRdb's copy carries only in-frame clones and drops some. This sample yields fewer than 200,000 clones, of which 80% to 85% are seen a single time; 1% belongs to the top ten. With respect to this clone: Its antigen is unidentified.

The sequence derives from a man aged 30-40 years in good health and CMV-seronegative. The chain employs TRBV6-1 and TRBJ1-1; 8 nucleotides match TRBD1. Material for sequencing was PBMCs. Written as DNA, the CDR3 is TGTGCCAGCAGTTCACCAGGGACAGGGAACACTGAAGCTTTCTTT. Amino acid sequence: CASSSPGTGNTEAFF.